This TCR beta chain comes out of a study of CD8+ T cells in alopecia areata. Trimming removed 1 base from V and 0 bases from J, with 12 bases in between. Looked up from germline, CDR1 is MGHDK and CDR2 is SYGVNS. The length of the CDR3 is 16 residues. Investigators isolated RNA and reverse transcribed it into cDNA to act as the sequencing template. The method was immunoSEQ multiplex PCR; TCRdb's version includes in-frame clones alone and lacks a portion of them. This sample has around 210,000 clones, with roughly 56% found just once. The sequencing sample was made of CD8+ T cells sorted from blood. The V and J genes are TRBV25-1 and TRBJ1-1; D is perhaps TRBD1 (5 bases). The receptor was isolated from a human donor in good health. CDR3 bases: TGTGCCAGCAGTGAATTCCGAGCAGGGATGAACACTGAAGCTTTCTTT. Translation gives CASSEFRAGMNTEAFF.